These T cell receptor beta chains were read from a single sample in a study of T-cell reconstitution after alpha-beta-depleted transplantation in children. TCRdb passed the PCR reads through MiXCR, listing each CDR3 protein once. The profile shows a few hundred thousand distinct CDR3 sequences, about an eighth of them singletons. The source was PBMCs from the stem cell graft donor, collected from the stem cell graft. The receptors were sampled from a human donor who donated a stem cell graft to a child with combined immunodeficiency. Each CDR3 is given with its conserved first and last residue. The order of the fields is V gene, J gene, CDR3 protein.

V: TRBV12-3/TRBV12-4
J: TRBJ1-2
CDR3: CASSFSGPNYGYTF

V: TRBV15
J: TRBJ2-6
CDR3: CATSRDTANVLTF

V: TRBV9
J: TRBJ2-3
CDR3: CASSAGGPEDTQYF

V: TRBV29-1
J: TRBJ2-1
CDR3: CSAGRGGAYNEQFF

V: TRBV12-3/TRBV12-4
J: TRBJ2-7
CDR3: CASSLGRPSYEQYF

V: TRBV14
J: TRBJ2-7
CDR3: CASSQVGPSSYEQYF

V: TRBV27
J: TRBJ1-1
CDR3: CASSLWQGSNTEAFF

V: TRBV29-1
J: TRBJ2-1
CDR3: CSVGTSYNEQFF

V: TRBV27
J: TRBJ2-3
CDR3: CASSLRSSGRTDTQYF

V: TRBV15
J: TRBJ1-2
CDR3: CATSRVSLYGYTF

V: TRBV7-9
J: TRBJ1-5
CDR3: CASSFFNSNQPQHF

V: TRBV29-1
J: TRBJ2-3
CDR3: CSVEGGRGQYTDTQYF

V: TRBV12-3/TRBV12-4
J: TRBJ2-4
CDR3: CASSRGQGLNIQYF

V: TRBV6-2/TRBV6-3
J: TRBJ1-5
CDR3: CASSYSNFGGLGYQPQHF

V: TRBV5-1
J: TRBJ2-3
CDR3: CASSTGPHREQYF

V: TRBV6-1
J: TRBJ2-2
CDR3: CASTYRGLGSGATGELFF

V: TRBV5-1
J: TRBJ2-2
CDR3: CASSFERQGVGELFF

V: TRBV7-2
J: TRBJ2-5
CDR3: CASSPVGGRGETQYF

V: TRBV12-3/TRBV12-4
J: TRBJ2-1
CDR3: CASSPLGWGSYNEQFF

V: TRBV4-3
J: TRBJ2-3
CDR3: CASSQDLQGIVTQYF

V: TRBV6-2/TRBV6-3
J: TRBJ1-5
CDR3: CASSNDRARQPQHF

V: TRBV12-3/TRBV12-4
J: TRBJ2-5
CDR3: CASSFEVETQYF

V: TRBV6-6
J: TRBJ2-7
CDR3: CASSWGDAYEQYF

V: TRBV7-9
J: TRBJ1-3
CDR3: CASTSGQGRNTIYF

V: TRBV5-1
J: TRBJ2-1
CDR3: CASSLSLAGAGDEQFF

V: TRBV7-9
J: TRBJ1-3
CDR3: CASSFPVGNTIYF

V: TRBV29-1
J: TRBJ2-3
CDR3: CSVQQGGTDTQYF

V: TRBV21-1
J: TRBJ2-7
CDR3: CASSFTTNPGTCPYEQYF

V: TRBV20-1
J: TRBJ2-1
CDR3: CSAQTGGEQFF

V: TRBV7-9
J: TRBJ2-7
CDR3: CASSLATGLSSYEQYF

V: TRBV12-3/TRBV12-4
J: TRBJ2-1
CDR3: CASSFSQGSYNEQFF

V: TRBV6-5
J: TRBJ2-6
CDR3: CASSYSASSGANVLTF

V: TRBV20-1
J: TRBJ2-4
CDR3: CSAPTQGYIQYF

V: TRBV20-1
J: TRBJ2-7
CDR3: CSARDLGEGPYEQYF

V: TRBV12-3/TRBV12-4
J: TRBJ1-2
CDR3: CASSPGQASFYRYTF

V: TRBV15
J: TRBJ2-3
CDR3: CATSRGGTLTDTQYF

V: TRBV12-3/TRBV12-4
J: TRBJ1-5
CDR3: CASSLIGSQPQHF

V: TRBV6-4
J: TRBJ2-1
CDR3: CASRRLAGGYNEQFF

V: TRBV10-3
J: TRBJ2-7
CDR3: CAISEGSGESSYEQYF

V: TRBV29-1
J: TRBJ2-3
CDR3: CSVVTTHTDTQYF

V: TRBV6-5
J: TRBJ2-3
CDR3: CASRGTSGGAKDTQYF

V: TRBV27
J: TRBJ2-7
CDR3: CASSFAGAGEQYF

V: TRBV21-1
J: TRBJ2-7
CDR3: CASSKPLRKGGYEQYF

V: TRBV20-1
J: TRBJ2-3
CDR3: CSARGPVKREGSTDTQYF

V: TRBV10-3
J: TRBJ2-1
CDR3: CAISEFGAGGYNEQFF

V: TRBV11-2
J: TRBJ1-5
CDR3: CASSSQGGLGQPQHF

V: TRBV20-1
J: TRBJ2-7
CDR3: CSARDFPSGTGESYEQYF

V: TRBV20-1
J: TRBJ2-3
CDR3: CSAGSGSGHGDTQYF

V: TRBV7-3
J: TRBJ2-1
CDR3: CASSLGLEAGRNEQFF

V: TRBV7-2
J: TRBJ1-5
CDR3: CASSLTDSNQPQHF

V: TRBV6-5
J: TRBJ2-3
CDR3: CASGGSEADTQYF

V: TRBV6-1
J: TRBJ2-5
CDR3: CASSPLTGVQETQYF